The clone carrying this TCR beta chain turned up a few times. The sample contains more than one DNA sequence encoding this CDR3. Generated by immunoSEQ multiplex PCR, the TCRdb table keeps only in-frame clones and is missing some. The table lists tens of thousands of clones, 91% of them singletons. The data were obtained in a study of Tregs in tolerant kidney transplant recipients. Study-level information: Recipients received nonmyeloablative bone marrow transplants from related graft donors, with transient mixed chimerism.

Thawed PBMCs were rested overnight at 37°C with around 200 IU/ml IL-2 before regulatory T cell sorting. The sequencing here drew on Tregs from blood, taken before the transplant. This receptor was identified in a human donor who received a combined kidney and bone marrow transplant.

The CDR3 loop is CASSGEYEQYF. The CDR3 nucleotides are TGTGCCAGCAGTGGCGAGTACGAGCAGTACTTC. The V call is TRBV2, the J call TRBJ2-7; D unresolved. Germline CDR1 reads SNHLY; CDR2 reads FYNNEI. There are 11 residues in the CDR3. The V end lost 4 bases, the J end lost 4 bases, and 5 bases lay between the germline ends.